These T cell receptor beta chains were read from a single sample in a study of vaccination and CD4 T cells after COVID-19. TCRdb analysed the PCR reads with MiXCR anew, one entry per CDR3 protein. Found here are approximately 9,900 distinct CDR3 sequences, roughly 45% of them singletons; the top ten hold roughly an eighth. No antigen has been assigned to these receptors. Specimen: CD4+ T cells from blood, cultured in vitro. These receptor sequences come from a human donor in good health. CDR3s include the opening cysteine and the closing phenylalanine or tryptophan. A D gene is named only where the DNA matches it firmly. Clone size appears in some rows only: once, few, many, or a class for an expanded clone.

D | J | V | size | CDR3 | DNA
. | TRBJ1-5 | TRBV6-1 | few | CASRRRTGTSNQPQHF | TGTGCCAGCAGGCGACGAACCGGGACAAGCAATCAGCCCCAGCATTTT
. | TRBJ2-7 | TRBV7-2 | few | CASSFTRYEQYF | TGTGCCAGCAGCTTTACACGTTACGAGCAGTACTTC
. | TRBJ2-1 | TRBV7-9 | medium-sized | CASSLYNGEAEQFF | TGTGCCAGCAGCTTATATAATGGGGAGGCTGAGCAGTTCTTC
. | TRBJ2-7 | TRBV4-2 | . | CASSQDFSGVKEQYF | TGTGCCAGCAGCCAAGATTTCTCGGGAGTAAAAGAGCAGTACTTC
TRBD1 | TRBJ2-7 | TRBV7-8 | few | CASSLRAGTGSYEQYF | TGTGCCAGCAGCTTACGCGCCGGGACAGGCTCCTACGAGCAGTACTTC
TRBD1 | TRBJ1-1 | TRBV7-3 | few | CASSQGMNTEAFF | TGTGCCAGCTCACAGGGGATGAACACTGAAGCTTTCTTT
. | TRBJ1-5 | TRBV6-1 | few | CASGSEGSEQPQHF | TGTGCCAGCGGCTCGGAAGGGTCGGAACAGCCCCAGCATTTT
TRBD1 | TRBJ1-1 | TRBV20-1 | . | CSATRQGGTEAFF | TGCAGTGCTACCCGACAGGGAGGTACTGAAGCTTTCTTT
. | TRBJ2-7 | TRBV14 | . | CASSQDWDEQYF | TGTGCCAGCAGCCAGGATTGGGACGAGCAGTACTTC
. | TRBJ2-3 | TRBV24-1 | few | CATSDFQGADTQYF | TGTGCCACCAGTGATTTTCAGGGAGCAGATACGCAGTATTTT
TRBD2 | TRBJ2-1 | TRBV20-1 | . | CSARPGLAGGRNEQFF | TGCAGTGCTAGACCCGGACTAGCGGGAGGGCGCAATGAGCAGTTCTTC
. | TRBJ2-6 | TRBV15 | medium-sized | CATSRDQGSGANVLTF | TGTGCCACCAGCAGAGATCAGGGCTCTGGGGCCAACGTCCTGACTTTC
TRBD1 | TRBJ1-2 | TRBV7-2 | few | CASMMDRGPYGYTF | TGTGCCAGCATGATGGACAGGGGCCCCTATGGCTACACCTTC
TRBD2 | TRBJ2-7 | TRBV20-1 | . | CSATPSGRAAEQYF | TGCAGTGCTACCCCTAGCGGGAGGGCGGCCGAGCAGTACTTC
. | TRBJ2-3 | TRBV20-1 | few | CSADAGWAGRGTDTQYF | TGCAGTGCTGATGCAGGGTGGGCGGGACGAGGGACAGATACGCAGTATTTT
. | TRBJ2-3 | TRBV7-9 | few | CASSGGTYTDTQYF | TGTGCCAGCAGCGGCGGGACCTACACAGATACGCAGTATTTT
. | TRBJ2-6 | TRBV27 | . | CASSLRHSGANVLTF | TGTGCCAGCAGTCTCCGGCACTCTGGGGCCAACGTCCTGACTTTC
. | TRBJ2-7 | TRBV10-3 | medium-sized | CAISESGRGRIDSLYEQYF | TGTGCCATCAGTGAGTCGGGGCGTGGACGGATAGACAGCCTATACGAGCAGTACTTC
TRBD1 | TRBJ2-3 | TRBV27 | few | CASSSWDRVTDTQYF | TGTGCCAGCAGTTCGTGGGACAGGGTCACAGATACGCAGTATTTT
. | TRBJ2-2 | TRBV6-1 | . | CASSVLQGNTGELFF | TGTGCCAGCAGTGTTTTACAGGGTAATACCGGGGAGCTGTTTTTT
. | TRBJ2-1 | TRBV27 | . | CASSPDYGPSSYNEQFF | TGTGCCAGCAGTCCAGACTATGGCCCGAGCTCCTACAATGAGCAGTTCTTC
. | TRBJ1-2 | TRBV20-1 | . | CSARDLAAPIYGYTF | TGCAGTGCTAGAGATCTGGCAGCCCCAATATATGGCTACACCTTC
TRBD1 | TRBJ2-3 | TRBV27 | few | CASSWGQGSDTQYF | TGTGCCAGCAGTTGGGGACAGGGATCAGATACGCAGTATTTT
TRBD2 | TRBJ2-7 | TRBV29-1 | . | CSALAGGAGGEQYF | TGCAGCGCCCTAGCGGGAGGGGCCGGGGGAGAGCAGTACTTC
. | TRBJ1-1 | TRBV20-1 | few | CSARSMGARGSEAFF | TGCAGTGCTAGATCCATGGGGGCGCGAGGCTCTGAAGCTTTCTTT
. | TRBJ2-2 | TRBV24-1 | . | CATSDYDSSGELFF | TGTGCCACCAGTGATTATGACAGTTCCGGGGAGCTGTTTTTT
. | TRBJ2-1 | TRBV6-2/TRBV6-3 | . | CASRSGDFDYNEQFF | TGTGCCAGCAGGTCAGGGGATTTCGACTACAATGAGCAGTTCTTC
. | TRBJ2-2 | TRBV15 | large | CATSRDLASNTGELFF | TGTGCCACCAGCAGAGATCTAGCGAGCAACACCGGGGAGCTGTTTTTT